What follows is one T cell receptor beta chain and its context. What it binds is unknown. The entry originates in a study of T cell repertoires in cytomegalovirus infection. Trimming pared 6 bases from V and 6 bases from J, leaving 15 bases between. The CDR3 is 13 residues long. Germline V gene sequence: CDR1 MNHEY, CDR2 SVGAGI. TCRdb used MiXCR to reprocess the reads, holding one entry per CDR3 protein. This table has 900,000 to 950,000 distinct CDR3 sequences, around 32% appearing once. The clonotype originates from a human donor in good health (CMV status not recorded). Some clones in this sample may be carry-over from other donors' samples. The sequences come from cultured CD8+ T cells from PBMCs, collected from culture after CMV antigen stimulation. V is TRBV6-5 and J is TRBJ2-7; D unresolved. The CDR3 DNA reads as TGTGCCAGCAGCATAAATGACCTCGCCGAGCAGTACTTC. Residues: CASSINDLAEQYF.